This T cell receptor beta chain was captured by sequencing in a study of cytomegalovirus exposure and HLA in healthy donors. Overall study results and limits: In vitro, a few CMV-associated chains proved specific for CMV antigens.

A multiplex PCR was run with 60 Vbeta primers and 13 Jbeta primers. Here immunoSEQ multiplex PCR was the method, and the copy in TCRdb shows in-frame clones only, minus some. The data show about 120,000 clones, 74% seen once. V was pared by 2 bases and J by 10 bases, with 11 bases between. In germline, CDR1 is SGHNT, CDR2 YENEEA. The length of the CDR3 is 13 residues. As concerns this clone: Its specificity is not known.

For the donor in question, CMV serostatus went unrecorded. V is TRBV11-3 and J is TRBJ2-2; D may be TRBD2 (5 bases). This receptor was obtained from a human donor in good health. The specimen was PBMCs. The DNA for the CDR3 is TGTGCCAGCAGCTTATTTGTGGGAGCGGAGCTGTTTTTT. This codes for CASSLFVGAELFF.